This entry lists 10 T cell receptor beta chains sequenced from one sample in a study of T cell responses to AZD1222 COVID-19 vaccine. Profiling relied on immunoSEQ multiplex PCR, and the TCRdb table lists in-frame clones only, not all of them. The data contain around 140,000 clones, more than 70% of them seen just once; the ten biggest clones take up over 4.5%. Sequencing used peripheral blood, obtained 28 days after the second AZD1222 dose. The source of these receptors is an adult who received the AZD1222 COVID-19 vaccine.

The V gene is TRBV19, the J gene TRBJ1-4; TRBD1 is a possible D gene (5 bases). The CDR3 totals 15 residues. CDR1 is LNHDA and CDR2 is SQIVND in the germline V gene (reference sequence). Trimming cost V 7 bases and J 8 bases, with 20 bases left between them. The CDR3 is CASTPGAGRYEKLFF. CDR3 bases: TGTGCCAGTACCCCCGGGGCAGGGCGATACGAAAAACTGTTTTTT.

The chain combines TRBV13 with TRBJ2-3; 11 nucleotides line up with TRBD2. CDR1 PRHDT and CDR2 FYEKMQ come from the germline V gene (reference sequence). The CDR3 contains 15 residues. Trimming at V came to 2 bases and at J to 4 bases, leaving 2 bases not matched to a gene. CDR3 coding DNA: TGTGCCAGCAGCTTACTAGCGGGAGGAGCAGATACGCAGTATTTT. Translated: CASSLLAGGADTQYF.

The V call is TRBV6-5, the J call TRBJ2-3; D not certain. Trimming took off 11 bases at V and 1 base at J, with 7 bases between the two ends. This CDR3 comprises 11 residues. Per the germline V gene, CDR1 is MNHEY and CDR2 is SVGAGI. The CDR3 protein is CAGGRTDTQYF. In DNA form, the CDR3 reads TGTGCCGGCGGACGCACAGATACGCAGTATTTT.

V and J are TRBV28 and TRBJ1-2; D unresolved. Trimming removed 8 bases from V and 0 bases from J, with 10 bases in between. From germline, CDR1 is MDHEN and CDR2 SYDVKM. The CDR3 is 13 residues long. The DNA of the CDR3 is TGTGCCAGCGGGCGAGGAGCTAACTATGGCTACACCTTC. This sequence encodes CASGRGANYGYTF.

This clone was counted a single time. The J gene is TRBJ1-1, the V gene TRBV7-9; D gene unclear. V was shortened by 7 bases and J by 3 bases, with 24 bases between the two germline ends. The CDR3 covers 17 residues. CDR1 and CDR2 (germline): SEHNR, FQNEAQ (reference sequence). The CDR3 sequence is CASIKVEKVGDDTEAFF. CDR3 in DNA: TGTGCCAGCATCAAGGTCGAGAAGGTTGGAGACGACACTGAAGCTTTCTTT. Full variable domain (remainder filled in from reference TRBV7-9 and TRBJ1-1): DTGVSQNPRHKITKRGQNVTFRCDPISEHNRLYWYRQTLGQGPEFLTYFQNEAQLEKSRLLSDRFSAERPKGSFSTLEIQRTEQGDSAMYLCASIKVEKVGDDTEAFFGQGTRLTVV.

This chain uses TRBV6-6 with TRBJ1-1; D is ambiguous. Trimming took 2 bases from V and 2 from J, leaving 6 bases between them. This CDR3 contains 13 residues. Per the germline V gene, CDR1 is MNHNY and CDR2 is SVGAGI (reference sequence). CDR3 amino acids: CASSYEVNTEAFF. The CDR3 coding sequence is TGTGCCAGCAGTTACGAGGTAAACACTGAAGCTTTCTTT.

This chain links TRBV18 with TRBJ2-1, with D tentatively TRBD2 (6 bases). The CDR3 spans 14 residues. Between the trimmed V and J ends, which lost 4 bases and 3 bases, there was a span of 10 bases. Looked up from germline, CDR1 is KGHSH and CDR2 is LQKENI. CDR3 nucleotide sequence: TGTGCCAGCTCACACACGACTAGCTACAATGAGCAGTTCTTC. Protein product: CASSHTTSYNEQFF.

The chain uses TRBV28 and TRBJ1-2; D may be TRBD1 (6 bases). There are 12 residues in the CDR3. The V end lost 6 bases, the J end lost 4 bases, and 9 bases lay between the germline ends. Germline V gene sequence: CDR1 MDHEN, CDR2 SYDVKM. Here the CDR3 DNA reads TGTGCCAGCAGAAGGACAGTCTATGGCTACACCTTC. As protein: CASRRTVYGYTF.

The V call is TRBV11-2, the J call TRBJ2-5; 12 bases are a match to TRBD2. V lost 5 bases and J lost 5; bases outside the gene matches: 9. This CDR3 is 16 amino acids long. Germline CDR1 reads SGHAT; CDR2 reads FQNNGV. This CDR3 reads CASSGGLAGFRETQYF. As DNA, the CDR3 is TGTGCCAGCAGCGGGGGACTAGCGGGCTTCAGGGAGACCCAGTACTTC.

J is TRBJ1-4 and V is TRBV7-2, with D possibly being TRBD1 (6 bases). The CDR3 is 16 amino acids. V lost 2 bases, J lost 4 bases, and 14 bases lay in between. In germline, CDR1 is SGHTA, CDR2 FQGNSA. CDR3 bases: TGTGCCAGCAGCTTAACACAGGGACTGATTAATGAAAAACTGTTTTTT. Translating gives CASSLTQGLINEKLFF.